Listed below are T cell receptor beta chains from one sample, sequenced in a study of T cell changes during pregnancy in multiple sclerosis. TCRdb's copy holds only in-frame clones and misses some; the assay was immunoSEQ multiplex PCR. The table lists roughly 89,000 clones, 94% of them singletons. Sequencing was performed on peripheral blood, taken after pregnancy. These receptors were obtained from a female donor in good health, enrolled as a control in a pregnancy study. The CDR3 runs from the conserved cysteine through the conserved F or W.

v_call,j_call,cdr3_aa
TRBV10-3,TRBJ1-1,CAISESPGTEAFF
TRBV6-5,TRBJ2-1,CASLSPLAGEQFF
TRBV7-9,TRBJ2-2,CASSPPGTGELFF
TRBV2,TRBJ2-3,CASSTQGSSTDTQYF
TRBV4-2,TRBJ2-3,CASSQELAGGTDTQYF
TRBV27,TRBJ1-2,CASSLVMAGPYGYTF
TRBV5-1,TRBJ1-1,CASIPQGAPNTEAFF
TRBV30,TRBJ2-5,CASSGGLAGGKNF
TRBV7-2,TRBJ2-1,CASSLEGARPHEQFF
TRBV14,TRBJ1-4,CASIGAGIIKVFF
TRBV5-1,TRBJ1-1,CASSFNAGNYNTEAFF
TRBV4-1,TRBJ2-3,CASSQVGAVGTQYF
TRBV4-2,TRBJ2-7,CASSQVSGEQYF
TRBV7-6,TRBJ2-3,CASSPEPGSPSTDTQYF
TRBV11-1,TRBJ2-1,CASSSTWGQGHLKQFF
TRBV5-1,TRBJ1-1,CASSLQLQGGTEAFF
TRBV21-1,TRBJ2-7,CASSKLGGRTYEQYF
TRBV30,TRBJ2-5,CAWSNGASGGETQYF
TRBV4-1,TRBJ2-3,CASSQGWGTLRDTQYF
TRBV6-6,TRBJ1-1,CASSTTGGMTEAFF
TRBV28,TRBJ2-7,CASSLPEYRLSYEQYF
TRBV27,TRBJ1-2,CASSLLGTANGYTF
TRBV2,TRBJ2-7,CASTSGTDTYEQYF
TRBV11-2,TRBJ2-3,CASGGTSRADTQYF
TRBV28,TRBJ2-7,CASSLPTGTYEQYF
TRBV28,TRBJ2-7,CASKLAGVHEQYF
TRBV5-6,TRBJ2-4,CASSLYYREGAKNIQYF
TRBV18,TRBJ2-3,CASSPIQGPDTQYF
TRBV5-4,TRBJ1-5,CASSVQGQPQHF
TRBV4-1,TRBJ1-2,CASSQGGTGPNYGYTF
TRBV29-1,TRBJ1-2,CSVEERGGRGYTF
TRBV7-2,TRBJ2-7,CASSFRGSTYEQYF
TRBV11-2,TRBJ2-5,CASSLVPGPQETQYF
TRBV15,TRBJ1-1,CATSRDRQGSPSNTEAFF
TRBV27,TRBJ1-5,CASSMGGNQPQHF
TRBV19,TRBJ2-1,CASSFSGYSYNEQFF
TRBV4-1,TRBJ2-7,CASSQMTNYEQYF
TRBV7-2,TRBJ2-3,CASSFIREGLDTQYF
TRBV28,TRBJ2-7,CATREQGYEQYF
TRBV5-1,TRBJ2-3,CASSFTSGTDTQYF
TRBV18,TRBJ2-2,CASSPRLTRGSTGELFF
TRBV7-9,TRBJ2-2,CASSSSLGGWTGELFF
TRBV5-1,TRBJ2-7,CASSPGLAASYEQYF
TRBV23-1,TRBJ2-7,CASIGQGGYEQYF
TRBV5-6,TRBJ1-2,CASSLTGVGSYGYTF
TRBV5-1,TRBJ1-1,CASSSVLAGTNTEAFF
TRBV5-1,TRBJ1-4,CASSSGGNEKLFF
TRBV9,TRBJ2-3,CASSVWGSTDTQYF
TRBV18,TRBJ2-3,CASSLLLRAVNTDTQYF
TRBV6-5,TRBJ2-7,CASSYSKGSYEQYF
TRBV9,TRBJ2-5,CASSVGLAEQETQYF
TRBV19,TRBJ2-1,CASSRGLAGSEQFF